The 20 T cell receptor beta chains listed next were all sequenced from one sample in a study of T cells in localized non-small cell lung cancer. Sequencing was performed with immunoSEQ multiplex PCR; in TCRdb, only in-frame clones are kept and a portion is missing. Found here are approximately 20,000 clones, roughly 83% of them singletons; the top ten hold around 2.4%. Sequenced here: peripheral blood, sampled before any cancer treatment. Receptors were obtained from a man aged 40-75 years with stage I lung adenocarcinoma.

V gene TRBV7-2 combines with J gene TRBJ2-7; 14 nucleotides line up with TRBD2. The CDR3 extends over 15 amino acids. Germline trimming cut 1 base from V and 7 bases from J; bases unmatched to any gene: 3. The germline V gene encodes CDR1 SGHTA and CDR2 FQGNSA. CDR3 sequence: CASSLEWTSGREQYF. CDR3 in DNA: TGTGCCAGCAGCTTAGAATGGACTAGCGGGAGGGAGCAGTACTTC.

The V and J genes are TRBV19 and TRBJ1-1, with D possibly TRBD1 on 5 matching bases. The CDR3 spans 13 residues. The V gene's germline CDR1 is LNHDA and CDR2 SQIVND (reference sequence). V was shortened by 5 bases and J by 1 base, with 8 bases between the two germline ends. CDR3 residues: CASSSRANTEAFF. Written as DNA, the CDR3 is TGTGCCAGTAGTTCCAGGGCGAACACTGAAGCTTTCTTT.

This chain links TRBV9 with TRBJ1-1, with TRBD1 as a possible D gene (5 bases). The CDR3 sequence is 15 residues long. V dropped 0 bases and J dropped 3 bases, with 12 bases sitting between them. Germline V gives CDR1 SGDLS, CDR2 YYNGEE. The CDR3 sequence: CASSVGVTEDTEAFF. For the CDR3, the DNA is TGTGCCAGCAGCGTAGGTGTGACAGAGGACACTGAAGCTTTCTTT.

In this sample, this clone turned up a few times. The chain combines TRBV10-3 with TRBJ2-3; D possibly corresponds to TRBD2 (5 bases). V was cut by 5 bases and J by 4 bases, with 10 bases left in between. Germline V gives CDR1 ENHRY, CDR2 SYGVKD. This CDR3 contains 13 residues. The CDR3 DNA follows: TGTGCCATCAGTAAGGACTCCTCAGATACGCAGTATTTT. It translates to CAISKDSSDTQYF.

This rearrangement joins TRBV4-2 to TRBJ2-7; D is undetermined. Deletions cut 1 base from V and 3 bases from J, with 7 bases between. This CDR3 spans 13 amino acids. CDR1 and CDR2 (germline): LGHNA, YNFKEQ. In nucleotides, the CDR3 is TGTGCCAGCAGCCAAGTTCTGGGCTACGAGCAGTACTTC. Protein product: CASSQVLGYEQYF.

The chain joins TRBV7-8 to TRBJ2-5; no reliable D call. CDR3 size: 13 residues. V lost 3 bases and J 4 bases, leaving 9 bases between the germline ends. From germline, CDR1 is SGHVS and CDR2 FQNEAQ. Here the CDR3 DNA reads TGTGCCAGCAGCTTTAGTGGGGTAGAGACCCAGTACTTC. Translation gives CASSFSGVETQYF.

The gene calls are TRBV20-1 and TRBJ2-7; D not certain. This CDR3 contains 11 residues. Germline values: CDR1 DFQATT, CDR2 SNEGSKA (reference sequence). V was cut by 6 bases and J by 6 bases, with 12 bases left in between. The CDR3 is CSAETVSEQYF. Written as DNA, the CDR3 is TGCAGTGCGGAAACAGTAAGCGAGCAGTACTTC.

CDR3: CASSLGVSNQPQHF. Written as DNA, the CDR3 is TGTGCCAGCAGCTTGGGGGTTAGCAATCAGCCCCAGCATTTT. The J gene is TRBJ1-5, the V gene TRBV5-8; D gene unclear. V was pared by 0 bases and J by 0 bases, with 4 bases between. Germline-derived CDR1 and CDR2 are SGHTS and YDEGEE. This CDR3 spans 14 amino acids.

The count of this clone is one. The chain couples TRBV11-1 to TRBJ2-3, with TRBD2 matching over 9 bases. Trimming removed 5 bases from V and 0 bases from J; junction bases left unmatched: 6. This CDR3 is 16 amino acids long. The germline V gene has CDR1 SGHAT and CDR2 FQDESV (reference sequence). The CDR3 region has the DNA TGTGCCAGCAGCCCGGGGACTAGCCGAAGCACAGATACGCAGTATTTT. Its protein product is CASSPGTSRSTDTQYF.

The genes are TRBV7-9 and TRBJ2-2; perhaps TRBD1 as D (6 bases). Trimming removed 3 bases from V and 12 bases from J, with 17 bases in between. In germline, CDR1 is SEHNR, CDR2 FQNEAQ (reference sequence). The CDR3 is 14 amino acids. The CDR3 loop is CASSFGDTIDKLFF. The DNA of the CDR3 is TGTGCCAGCAGCTTCGGGGACACTATAGATAAGCTGTTTTTT.

CDR3: CASRAGTGNTIYF. CDR3 DNA: TGTGCCAGCAGGGCGGGGACTGGAAACACCATATATTTT. The V call is TRBV7-9, the J call TRBJ1-3; D call uncertain. V was shortened by 6 bases and J by 2 bases, with 8 bases between the two germline ends. Per the germline V gene, CDR1 is SEHNR and CDR2 is FQNEAQ (reference sequence). The CDR3 covers 13 residues.

As concerns this clone: Other nucleotide sequences in the sample specify the same CDR3. The genes are TRBV10-2 and TRBJ2-7; D possibly uses TRBD1 or TRBD2 (9 bases each). V was shortened by 6 bases and J by 3 bases, with 24 bases between the two germline ends. The CDR3 extends over 17 amino acids. The germline V gene encodes CDR1 WSHSY and CDR2 SAAADI. The CDR3 bases are TGCGCCAGCAGGGGGGGACAGGGTTTTAGCGGGGGCTACGAGCAGTACTTC. Residues: CASRGGQGFSGGYEQYF.

This CDR3 is CASSPGQGILGGANVLTF. CDR3 nucleotide sequence: TGTGCCAGCAGCCCGGGACAGGGTATTTTGGGTGGGGCCAACGTCCTGACTTTC. The V gene is TRBV5-4, the J gene TRBJ2-6; 9 bases fit TRBD1. This CDR3 comprises 18 residues. The V segment lost 4 bases and the J segment 3 bases; nucleotides outside the gene matches: 11. Germline CDR1 reads SGHNT; CDR2 reads YYREEE (reference sequence).

The V call is TRBV7-8, the J call TRBJ2-1; 8 bases line up with TRBD1. Trimming cost V 3 bases and J 3 bases; bases outside gene matches: 4. CDR3 length: 15 amino acids. The germline gives CDR1 SGHVS, CDR2 FQNEAQ. The CDR3 here is CASSFGQGVYNEQFF. CDR3 coding DNA: TGTGCCAGCAGCTTTGGACAGGGTGTCTACAATGAGCAGTTCTTC. Filled out from reference TRBV7-8 and TRBJ2-1, the complete variable domain reads GAGVSQSPRYKVAKRGQDVALRCDPISGHVSLFWYQQALGQGPEFLTYFQNEAQLDKSGLPSDRFFAERPEGSVSTLKIQRTQQEDSAVYLCASSFGQGVYNEQFFGPGTRLTVL.

This clone was seen a handful of times. Other DNA sequences in the sample encode the same CDR3. The chain recombines TRBV9 with TRBJ1-4, with TRBD1 matching 7 bases. Losses at the gene ends were 1 base for V and 7 bases for J; bases not matched to a gene: 4. CDR3 length equals 14 residues. The germline V gene has CDR1 SGDLS and CDR2 YYNGEE. The CDR3 coding sequence is TGTGCCAGCAGCGTATCAGGGGGTCGTGAAAAACTGTTTTTT. It translates to CASSVSGGREKLFF.

The rearrangement uses TRBV6-6 and TRBJ2-5; D not certain. The CDR3 totals 13 residues. The V end lost 2 bases, the J end lost 5 bases, and 9 bases lay between the germline ends. CDR1 is MNHNY, CDR2 SVGAGI, per germline (reference sequence). The CDR3 bases are TGTGCCAGCAGTTACGGGGTCAAGGAGACCCAGTACTTC. Amino acid sequence: CASSYGVKETQYF.

This clone showed up just once. This rearrangement joins TRBV2 to TRBJ2-3; 9 nucleotides align to TRBD2. Per the germline V gene, CDR1 is SNHLY and CDR2 is FYNNEI. The CDR3 extends over 16 amino acids. The V gene end was trimmed by 5 bases and the J gene end by 0 bases; junction bases not matched to a gene: 6. In DNA form, the CDR3 reads TGTGCCAGCAGTTCCCGACTAGCGGAAAGCACAGATACGCAGTATTTT. Amino acid sequence: CASSSRLAESTDTQYF. The full variable domain, completed using reference TRBV2 and TRBJ2-3, is EPEVTQTPSHQVTQMGQEVILRCVPISNHLYFYWYRQILGQKVEFLVSFYNNEISEKSEIFDDQFSVERPDGSNFTLKIRSTKLEDSAMYFCASSSRLAESTDTQYFGPGTRLTVL.

This clone rates as medium-sized. This chain connects TRBV4-2 to TRBJ2-6, with D unresolved. Germline CDR1 is LGHNA and CDR2 is YNFKEQ. This CDR3 has 15 residues. Trimming cost V 6 bases and J 1 base, with 10 bases left between them. CDR3 sequence reads: CASSTTDSGANVLTF. CDR3 bases: TGTGCCAGCAGTACCACAGATTCTGGGGCCAACGTCCTGACTTTC.

CDR3 amino acids: CASGAEAGGETQYF. In nucleotides, the CDR3 is TGTGCCAGCGGTGCCGAGGCGGGGGGTGAGACCCAGTACTTC. V gene TRBV9 combines with J gene TRBJ2-5; 8 positions match TRBD2. V shed 7 bases and J 5 bases; nucleotides not matched to a gene: 10. Germline lookup yields CDR1 SGDLS and CDR2 YYNGEE. This CDR3 region has 14 residues.

Here the CDR3 reads CASSQGGDSYNEQFF. CDR3 coding DNA: TGCGCCAGCAGCCAAGGTGGGGATTCCTACAATGAGCAGTTCTTC. The chain combines TRBV4-3 with TRBJ2-1; D uncertain. This CDR3 is 15 amino acids long. The V gene's germline CDR1 is LGHNA and CDR2 YSLEER. Trimming left V 1 base short and J 1 base short, with 8 bases between.